This TCR beta chain was sequenced for a study of regulatory T cells in long-lasting Graves disease. This clonotype was picked up many times. Its antigen is currently unknown. Study-level results: Persistent disease preferred TRBV28, TRBJ1-2 and TRBJ2-5. Graves' patients with persistent disease showed TCR diversity lower than patients newly diagnosed. Patients with persistent disease shared 2,700 or so public clonotypes, outpacing the roughly 970 shared by new patients.

As to time point: persistent/refractory GD, antithyroid drugs over 5 years with positive TRAb. Following extraction of RNA from PBMCs, that RNA was used to make the TCR library. The patient group derived from an endocrinology department in Xi'an, China. Library construction for TCR beta used iRepertoire HTBI primers and Arm-PCR of CDR3 regions. TCRdb ran MiXCR on the multiplex PCR reads and lists one entry per CDR3 protein. The sample records a few hundred thousand distinct CDR3 sequences, about 23% being singletons. CDR1 MDHEN and CDR2 SYDVKM come from the germline V gene. Trimming took 3 bases from V and 7 from J; bases not matched to a gene: 9. There are 16 residues in the CDR3.

The sequence was collected from a middle-aged woman with Graves disease. The chain couples TRBV28 to TRBJ1-5; 10 nucleotides match TRBD1. The input for sequencing was peripheral blood mononuclear cells (PBMCs), taken when the disease was refractory, from a patient treated with antithyroid drugs. The CDR3 reads CASSFYRTGGNQPQHF. The CDR3 nucleotides are TGTGCCAGCAGTTTTTATCGGACAGGGGGTAACCAGCCCCAGCATTTT.